This TCR beta chain is from a study of OX40 agonist ivuxolimab in advanced cancers. For context, the study as a whole: The costimulatory receptor OX40 (CD134) was targeted by ivuxolimab, a fully human IgG2 agonistic monoclonal antibody. Intravenous ivuxolimab was administered to patients every 2 weeks at six dose levels: 0.01, 0.1, 0.3, 1.5, 3 and 10 mg/kg. Of the approximately 54 dose-escalation patients, hepatocellular carcinoma was present in about 20, melanoma in around 15, renal cell carcinoma in 9 and head and neck cancer in 9. The dose-escalation cohort was around 84% male with a mean age of around 62 years, ranging from roughly 20 to 85. Patients were allowed to have had prior anti-PD-1, anti-PD-L1 or anti-CTLA-4 therapy, and 30% to 40% of the dose-escalation patients had been treated with checkpoint inhibitors. Partial responses occurred in three dose-escalation patients: two with cutaneous melanoma and one with hepatocellular carcinoma. Peripheral TCRbeta sequencing was intended to test whether TCR sequence diversity was altered and clonal T-cell expansion was caused by ivuxolimab. The paper reports the monotherapy dose-escalation portion (N ≈ 50 patients) of the phase I ivuxolimab trial. The investigation overall reported the following: On average, CD8+ T cells showed more expanded clones than CD4+ T cells after ivuxolimab. In partial responders in the 0.1-3.0 mg/kg groups, normalized peripheral clonal expansion was found to be among the lowest, especially among CD8+ T cells. Clonal expansion of both CD4+ and CD8+ blood T cells was observed from baseline to week 6 at doses 0.1 to 3.0 mg/kg. Antigen specificity was not determined for the clonally expanded peripheral T cells. Low levels of normalized T-cell clonal expansion were also shown by some nonresponding patients.

Concerning this clone itself: Its recognized antigen is unknown. No base quality values were provided; no much bigger clone lies one nucleotide off.

The germline V gene provides CDR1 ENHRY and CDR2 SYGVKD. At the junction V is shortened by 4 bases and J by 0 bases, with 19 bases in between. Counted from cysteine to phenylalanine, this CDR3 has 19 amino acids. Only the CDR3 portion is preserved as DNA: 57 bases, with reading frame beginning at the first base. The trial excluded patients who had a history of autoimmune disease or were on systemic immunosuppression. In every dose cohort, peripheral blood was drawn for TCR sequencing at baseline, cycle 4 day 1, and cycle 7 day 1. Samples were obtained from an open-label, multicenter, first-in-human phase I dose-escalation trial of ivuxolimab. The trial enrolled adults with locally advanced or metastatic head and neck squamous cell, hepatocellular, melanoma or renal cell carcinoma. CD4+ and CD8+ T cells were sorted separately from peripheral blood before TCR sequencing. Genomic DNA was extracted from sorted cells for sequencing of the TCRbeta CDR3 region. The immunoSEQ Assay was used for sequencing of TCRbeta CDR3 regions. TCRdb stores this immuneACCESS table with in-frame sequences only. Part of the clones is absent; in the studies checked, under half of the shortfall reflects unresolved V genes, and no reason is known for the rest. Here the sample has roughly 80,000 clones; 80% to 90% occur a single time. Less than 2.5% of the sample is held by the ten biggest clonotypes.

This sequence uses TRBV10-3 and TRBJ1-6; the D gene is perhaps TRBD1, on 6 matching bases. This sequence originates from an adult with an advanced solid tumor such as melanoma, head and neck, liver or kidney cancer. Sequenced material: CD4+ or CD8+ T cells sorted from blood, taken in a trial of the OX40 agonist ivuxolimab. The CDR3 protein is CAISAEGGPRASYNSPLHF. In nucleotide form, the sequence is TGTGCCATCAGTGCGGAGGGGGGGCCACGAGCCTCCTATAATTCACCCCTCCACTTT.